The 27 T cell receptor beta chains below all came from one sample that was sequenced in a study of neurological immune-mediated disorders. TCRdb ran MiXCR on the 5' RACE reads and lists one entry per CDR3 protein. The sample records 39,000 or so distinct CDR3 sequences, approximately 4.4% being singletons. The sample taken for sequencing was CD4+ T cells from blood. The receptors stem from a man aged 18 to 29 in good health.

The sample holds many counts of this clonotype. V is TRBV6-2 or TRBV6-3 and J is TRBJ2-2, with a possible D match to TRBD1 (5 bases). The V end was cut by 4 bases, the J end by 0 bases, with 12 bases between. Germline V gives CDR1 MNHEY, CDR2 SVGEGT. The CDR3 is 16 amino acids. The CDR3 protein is CASSSQQDANTGELFF. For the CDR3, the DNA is TGTGCCAGCAGTTCTCAACAGGACGCGAACACCGGGGAGCTGTTTTTT.

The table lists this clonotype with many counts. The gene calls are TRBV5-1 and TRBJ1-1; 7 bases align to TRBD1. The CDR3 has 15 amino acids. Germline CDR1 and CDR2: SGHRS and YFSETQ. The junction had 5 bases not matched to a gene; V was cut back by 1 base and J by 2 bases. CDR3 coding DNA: TGCGCCAGCAGCTTGTGGGGGACAGCTAACACTGAAGCTTTCTTT. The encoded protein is CASSLWGTANTEAFF.

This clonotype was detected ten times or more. This CDR3 reads CASRRTSGGADEQFF. The CDR3 DNA reads TGTGCCAGCAGGCGGACTAGCGGGGGGGCAGATGAGCAGTTCTTC. This chain uses TRBV2 with TRBJ2-1, with 15 bases aligning to TRBD2. Germline V lookup: CDR1 SNHLY, CDR2 FYNNEI. The J segment lost 8 bases and the V segment lost 6 bases, leaving 5 bases of the junction unmatched. CDR3 size: 15 residues.

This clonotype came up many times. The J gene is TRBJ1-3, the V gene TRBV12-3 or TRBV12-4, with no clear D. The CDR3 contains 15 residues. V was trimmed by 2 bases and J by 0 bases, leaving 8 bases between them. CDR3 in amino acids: CASSLRAVSGNTIYF. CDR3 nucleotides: TGTGCCAGCAGTTTAAGGGCAGTCTCTGGAAACACCATATATTTT.

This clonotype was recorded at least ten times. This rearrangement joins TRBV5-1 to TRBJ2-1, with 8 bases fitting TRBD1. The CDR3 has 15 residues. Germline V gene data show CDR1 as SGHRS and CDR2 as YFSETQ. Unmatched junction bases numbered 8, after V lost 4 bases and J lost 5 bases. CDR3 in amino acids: CASSARQGSDNEQFF. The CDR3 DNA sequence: TGCGCCAGCAGCGCTCGACAGGGGTCTGACAATGAGCAGTTCTTC.

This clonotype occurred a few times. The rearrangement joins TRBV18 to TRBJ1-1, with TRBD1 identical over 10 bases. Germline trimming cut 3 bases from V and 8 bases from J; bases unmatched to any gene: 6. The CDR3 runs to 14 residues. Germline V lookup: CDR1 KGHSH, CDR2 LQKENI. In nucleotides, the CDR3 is TGTGCCAGCTCACCGTCGGACAGGGGGAGGGAAGCTTTCTTT. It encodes CASSPSDRGREAFF.

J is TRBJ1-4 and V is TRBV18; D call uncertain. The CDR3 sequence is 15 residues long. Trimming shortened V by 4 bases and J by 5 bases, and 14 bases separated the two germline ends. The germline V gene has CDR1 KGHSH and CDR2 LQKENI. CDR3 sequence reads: CASSRSPGPNEKLFF. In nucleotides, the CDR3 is TGTGCCAGCTCACGGTCCCCGGGCCCAAATGAAAAACTGTTTTTT.

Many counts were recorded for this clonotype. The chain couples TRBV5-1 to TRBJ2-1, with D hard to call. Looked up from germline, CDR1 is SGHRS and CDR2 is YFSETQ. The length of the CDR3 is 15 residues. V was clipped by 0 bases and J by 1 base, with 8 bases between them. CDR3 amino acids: CASSLVLESYNEQFF. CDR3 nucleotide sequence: TGCGCCAGCAGCTTGGTTCTGGAGTCCTACAATGAGCAGTTCTTC.

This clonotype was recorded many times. CDR3 amino acids: CASSPHVGSNSPLHF. In nucleotides, the CDR3 is TGTGCCAGCAGTCCTCATGTGGGTTCCAATTCACCCCTCCACTTT. The chain employs TRBV12-3 or TRBV12-4 and TRBJ1-6; no firm D call. V lost 5 bases and J 7 bases, leaving 15 bases between the germline ends. CDR3 length: 15 amino acids.

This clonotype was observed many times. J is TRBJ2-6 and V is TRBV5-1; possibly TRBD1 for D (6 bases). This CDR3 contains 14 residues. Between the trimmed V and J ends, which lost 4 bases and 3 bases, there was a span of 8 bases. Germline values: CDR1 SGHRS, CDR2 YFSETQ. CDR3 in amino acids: CASSGGGGANVLTF. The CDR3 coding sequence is TGCGCCAGCAGCGGGGGCGGTGGGGCCAACGTCCTGACTTTC.

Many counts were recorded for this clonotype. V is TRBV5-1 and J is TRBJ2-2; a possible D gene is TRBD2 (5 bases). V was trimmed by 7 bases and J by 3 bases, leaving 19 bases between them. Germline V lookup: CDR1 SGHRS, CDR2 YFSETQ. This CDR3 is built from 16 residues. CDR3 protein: CASSAQASRDTGELFF. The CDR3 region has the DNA TGCGCCAGCTCCGCCCAGGCCTCGAGGGACACCGGGGAGCTGTTTTTT.

The CDR3 loop reads CASSLTGGNEQFF. DNA of the CDR3: TGTGCCAGCAGCTTGACGGGGGGCAATGAGCAGTTCTTC. J is TRBJ2-1 and V is TRBV5-6; TRBD2 matches 7 bases. V gave up 1 base and J gave up 6 bases; unmatched junction bases: 1. Looked up from germline, CDR1 is SGHDT and CDR2 is YYEEEE. CDR3 length equals 13 residues.

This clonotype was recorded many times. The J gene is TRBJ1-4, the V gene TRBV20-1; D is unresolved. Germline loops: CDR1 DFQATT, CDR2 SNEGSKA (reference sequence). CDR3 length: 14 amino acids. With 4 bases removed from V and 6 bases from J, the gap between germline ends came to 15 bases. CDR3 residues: CSATTKGLHEKLFF. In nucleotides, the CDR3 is TGCAGTGCTACAACTAAGGGTTTACATGAAAAACTGTTTTTT.

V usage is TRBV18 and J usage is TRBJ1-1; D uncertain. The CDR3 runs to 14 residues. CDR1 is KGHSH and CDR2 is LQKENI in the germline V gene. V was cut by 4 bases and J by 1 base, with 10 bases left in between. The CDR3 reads CASSRARENTEAFF. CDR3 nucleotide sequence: TGTGCCAGCTCACGGGCACGGGAGAACACTGAAGCTTTCTTT.

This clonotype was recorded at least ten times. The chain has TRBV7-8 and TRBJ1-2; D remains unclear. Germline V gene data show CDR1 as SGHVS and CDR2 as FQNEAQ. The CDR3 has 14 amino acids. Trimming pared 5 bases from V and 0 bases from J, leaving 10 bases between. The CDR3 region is CASSPDSANYGYTF. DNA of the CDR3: TGTGCCAGCAGCCCAGATAGCGCTAACTATGGCTACACCTTC. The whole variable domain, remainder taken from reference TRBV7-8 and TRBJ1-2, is GAGVSQSPRYKVAKRGQDVALRCDPISGHVSLFWYQQALGQGPEFLTYFQNEAQLDKSGLPSDRFFAERPEGSVSTLKIQRTQQEDSAVYLCASSPDSANYGYTFGSGTRLTVV.

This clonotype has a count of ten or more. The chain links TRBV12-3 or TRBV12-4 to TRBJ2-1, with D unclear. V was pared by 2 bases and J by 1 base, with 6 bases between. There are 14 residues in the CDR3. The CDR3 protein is CASSLMVSYNEQFF. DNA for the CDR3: TGTGCCAGCAGTTTAATGGTATCCTACAATGAGCAGTTCTTC.

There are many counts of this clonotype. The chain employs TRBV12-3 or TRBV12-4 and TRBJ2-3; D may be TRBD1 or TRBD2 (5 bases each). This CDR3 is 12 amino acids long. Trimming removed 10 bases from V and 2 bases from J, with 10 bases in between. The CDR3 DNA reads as TGTGCCACCATGGGGGACACAGATACGCAGTATTTT. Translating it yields CATMGDTDTQYF.

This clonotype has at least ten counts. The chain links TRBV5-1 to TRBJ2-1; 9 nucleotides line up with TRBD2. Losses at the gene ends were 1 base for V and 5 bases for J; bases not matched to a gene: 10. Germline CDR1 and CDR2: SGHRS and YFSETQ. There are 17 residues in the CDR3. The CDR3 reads CASSLRLTGTSNNEQFF. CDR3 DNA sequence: TGCGCCAGCAGCTTGCGTCTTACCGGGACTAGCAACAATGAGCAGTTCTTC.

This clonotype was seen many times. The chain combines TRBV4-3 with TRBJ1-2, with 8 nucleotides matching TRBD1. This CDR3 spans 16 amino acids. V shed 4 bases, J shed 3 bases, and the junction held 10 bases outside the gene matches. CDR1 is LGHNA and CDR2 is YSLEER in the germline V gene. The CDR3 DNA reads TGCGCCAGCAGCCCTGGACCGGGACAGGCTGACTATGGCTACACCTTC. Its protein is CASSPGPGQADYGYTF.

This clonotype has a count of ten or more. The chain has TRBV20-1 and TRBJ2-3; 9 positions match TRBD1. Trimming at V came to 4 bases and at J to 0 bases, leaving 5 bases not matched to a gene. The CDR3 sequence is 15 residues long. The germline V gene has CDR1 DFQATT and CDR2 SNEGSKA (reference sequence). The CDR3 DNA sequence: TGCAGTGCTACAAGGACAGGGGAGAGCACAGATACGCAGTATTTT. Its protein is CSATRTGESTDTQYF.

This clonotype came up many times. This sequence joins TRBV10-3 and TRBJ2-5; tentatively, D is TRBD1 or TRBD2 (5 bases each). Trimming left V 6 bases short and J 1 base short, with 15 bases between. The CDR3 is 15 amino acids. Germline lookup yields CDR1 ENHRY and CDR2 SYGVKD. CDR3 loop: CAISQTTGPQETQYF. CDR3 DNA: TGTGCCATCAGCCAGACGACGGGGCCCCAAGAGACCCAGTACTTC.

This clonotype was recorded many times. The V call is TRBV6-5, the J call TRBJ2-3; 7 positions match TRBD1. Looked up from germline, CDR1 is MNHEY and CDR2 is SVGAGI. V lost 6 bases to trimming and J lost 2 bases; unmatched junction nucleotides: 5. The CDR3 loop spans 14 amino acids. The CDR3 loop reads CASSLQGNTDTQYF. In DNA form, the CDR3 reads TGTGCCAGCAGCCTACAGGGGAACACAGATACGCAGTATTTT.

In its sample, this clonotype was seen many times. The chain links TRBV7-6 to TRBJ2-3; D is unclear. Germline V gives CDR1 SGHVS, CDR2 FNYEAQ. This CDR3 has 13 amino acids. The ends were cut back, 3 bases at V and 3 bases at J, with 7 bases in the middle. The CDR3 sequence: CASSFTMTDTQYF. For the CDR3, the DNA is TGTGCCAGCAGCTTTACCATGACAGATACGCAGTATTTT.

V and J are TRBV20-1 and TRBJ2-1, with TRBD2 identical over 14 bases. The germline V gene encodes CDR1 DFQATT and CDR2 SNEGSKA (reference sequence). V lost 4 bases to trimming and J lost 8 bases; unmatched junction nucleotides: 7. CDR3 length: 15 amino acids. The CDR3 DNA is TGCAGTGCTAACGCGGGGACTAGCGGGGGTTATGAGCAGTTCTTC. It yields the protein CSANAGTSGGYEQFF.

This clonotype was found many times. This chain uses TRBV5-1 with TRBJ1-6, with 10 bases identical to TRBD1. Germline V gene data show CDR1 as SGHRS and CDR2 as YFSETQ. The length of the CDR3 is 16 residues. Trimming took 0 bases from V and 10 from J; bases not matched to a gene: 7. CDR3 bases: TGCGCCAGCAGCTTGGGGGGGACAGGGGACGGCTCACCCCTCCACTTT. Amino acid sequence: CASSLGGTGDGSPLHF.

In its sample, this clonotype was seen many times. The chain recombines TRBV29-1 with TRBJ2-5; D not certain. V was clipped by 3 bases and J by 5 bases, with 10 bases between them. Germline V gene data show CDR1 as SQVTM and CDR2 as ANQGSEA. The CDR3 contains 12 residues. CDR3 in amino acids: CSVDFARETQYF. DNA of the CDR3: TGCAGCGTTGATTTTGCTCGGGAGACCCAGTACTTC.

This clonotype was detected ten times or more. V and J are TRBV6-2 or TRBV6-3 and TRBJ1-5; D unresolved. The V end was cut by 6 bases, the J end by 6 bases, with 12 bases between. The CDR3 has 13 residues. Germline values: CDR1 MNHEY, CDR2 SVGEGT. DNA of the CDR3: TGTGCCAGCAGCGACATGGGCACTCAGCCCCAGCATTTT. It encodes CASSDMGTQPQHF.